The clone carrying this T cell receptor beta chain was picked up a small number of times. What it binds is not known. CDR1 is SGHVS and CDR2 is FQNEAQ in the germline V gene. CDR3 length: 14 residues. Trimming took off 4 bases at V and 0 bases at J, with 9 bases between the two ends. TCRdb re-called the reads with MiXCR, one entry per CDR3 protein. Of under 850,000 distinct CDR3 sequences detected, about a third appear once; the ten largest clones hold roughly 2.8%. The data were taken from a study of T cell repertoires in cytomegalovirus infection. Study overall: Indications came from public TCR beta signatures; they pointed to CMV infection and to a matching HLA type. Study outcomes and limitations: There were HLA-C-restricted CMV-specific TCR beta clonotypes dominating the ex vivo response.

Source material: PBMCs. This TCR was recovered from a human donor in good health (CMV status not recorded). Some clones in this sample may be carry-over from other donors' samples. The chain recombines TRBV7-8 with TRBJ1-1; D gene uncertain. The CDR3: CASSSLTLNTEAFF. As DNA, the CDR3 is TGTGCCAGCAGCTCCTTGACACTGAACACTGAAGCTTTCTTT.